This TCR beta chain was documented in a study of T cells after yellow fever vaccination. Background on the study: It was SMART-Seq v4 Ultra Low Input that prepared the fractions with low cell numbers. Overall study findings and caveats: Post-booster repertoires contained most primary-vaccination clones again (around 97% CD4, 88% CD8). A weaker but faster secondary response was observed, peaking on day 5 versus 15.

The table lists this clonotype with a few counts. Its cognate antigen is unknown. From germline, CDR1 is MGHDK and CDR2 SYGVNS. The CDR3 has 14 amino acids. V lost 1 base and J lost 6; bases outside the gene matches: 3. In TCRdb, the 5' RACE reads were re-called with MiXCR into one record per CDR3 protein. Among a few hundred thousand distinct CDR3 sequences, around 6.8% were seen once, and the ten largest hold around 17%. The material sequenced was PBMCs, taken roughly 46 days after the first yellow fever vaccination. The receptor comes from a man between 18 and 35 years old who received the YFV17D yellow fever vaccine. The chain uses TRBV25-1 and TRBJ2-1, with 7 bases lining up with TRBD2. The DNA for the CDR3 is TGTGCCAGCAGTGAATGGGGGGGAAGCAATGAGCAGTTCTTC. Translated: CASSEWGGSNEQFF.